Below, 28 T cell receptor beta chains from the same sample are listed, as sequenced in a study of blood T cell repertoires in COVID-19. The repertoire was sequenced with immunoSEQ multiplex PCR; TCRdb's copy has only in-frame clones and lacks some. The sample has about 280,000 clones; 90% are singletons. Input material: PBMCs or T cells enriched from blood (not recorded which). The origin of the receptors is a woman aged 25 to 39 with acute COVID-19.

The chain recombines TRBV7-6 with TRBJ1-1, with D possibly being TRBD1 (5 bases). The CDR3 length is 15 residues. With 1 base removed from V and 3 bases from J, the gap between germline ends came to 12 bases. Per the germline V gene, CDR1 is SGHVS and CDR2 is FNYEAQ. Written as DNA, the CDR3 is TGTGCCAGCAGCTTAGACAGTCGGGGGGACACTGAAGCTTTCTTT. Translation gives CASSLDSRGDTEAFF. The full variable domain, in which reference TRBV7-6 and TRBJ1-1 provide the parts outside the CDR3, is GAGVSQSPRYKVTKRGQDVALRCDPISGHVSLYWYRQALGQGPEFLTYFNYEAQQDKSGLPNDRFSAERPEGSISTLTIQRTEQRDSAMYRCASSLDSRGDTEAFFGQGTRLTVV.

CDR3 DNA sequence: TGTGCCAGCAGCTTCGGACAGGGAAACGAGCAGTACTTC. The encoded protein is CASSFGQGNEQYF. The rearrangement links TRBV7-9 to TRBJ2-7; 8 nucleotides agree with TRBD1. CDR3 length: 13 residues. V shed 3 bases and J 5 bases; nucleotides not matched to a gene: 3. From germline, CDR1 is SEHNR and CDR2 FQNEAQ (reference sequence).

This chain connects TRBV14 to TRBJ1-6; no reliable D call. This CDR3 comprises 16 residues. Germline CDR1 reads SGHDN; CDR2 reads FVKESK. Deletions cut 1 base from V and 7 bases from J, with 14 bases between. The CDR3 region has the DNA TGTGCCAGCAGCCAAGGAGCAGTAGGGAGGAATTCACCCCTCCACTTT. It encodes CASSQGAVGRNSPLHF.

CDR3 protein: CASSSGQGDNEQFF. CDR3 nucleotide sequence: TGTGCCAGCAGTTCGGGACAGGGCGACAATGAGCAGTTCTTC. V is TRBV2 and J is TRBJ2-1, with 9 bases fitting TRBD1. Germline trimming cut 5 bases from V and 5 bases from J; bases unmatched to any gene: 4. CDR3 length: 14 amino acids. CDR1 is SNHLY and CDR2 is FYNNEI in the germline V gene.

The rearrangement links TRBV29-1 to TRBJ2-3; TRBD2 agrees at 9 bases. The J segment lost 5 bases and the V segment lost 4 bases, leaving 10 bases of the junction unmatched. The CDR3 has 15 amino acids. Per the germline V gene, CDR1 is SQVTM and CDR2 is ANQGSEA. Here the CDR3 reads CSVGEAGGPVDTQYF. CDR3 in DNA: TGCAGCGTTGGGGAGGCGGGAGGGCCTGTAGATACGCAGTATTTT.

This rearrangement joins TRBV28 to TRBJ2-7, with 11 bases lining up with TRBD1. After removal of 5 bases from V and 5 bases from J, the junction contained 8 bases not matched to a gene. Germline loops: CDR1 MDHEN, CDR2 SYDVKM. CDR3 length: 15 residues. CDR3 in amino acids: CASSGPGQGGDEQYF. CDR3 DNA sequence: TGTGCCAGCAGTGGACCGGGACAGGGGGGCGACGAGCAGTACTTC.

This sequence joins TRBV25-1 and TRBJ1-6; 7 positions agree with TRBD1. The V gene's germline CDR1 is MGHDK and CDR2 SYGVNS. The V segment lost 5 bases and the J segment 11 bases; nucleotides outside the gene matches: 6. This CDR3 is 13 amino acids long. The CDR3 DNA reads TGTGCCAGCAGTACGCTTACAGGGGCACCCCTCCACTTT. This encodes CASSTLTGAPLHF.

The chain joins TRBV24-1 to TRBJ2-7; 8 nucleotides line up with TRBD1. The CDR3 sequence is 15 residues long. Per the germline V gene, CDR1 is KGHDR and CDR2 is SFDVKD. Germline trimming cut 3 bases from V and 7 bases from J; bases unmatched to any gene: 10. CDR3 nucleotides: TGTGCCACCAGTGATCCAATGGACAGGGCCTTTGAGCAGTACTTC. Its translation is CATSDPMDRAFEQYF.

The rearrangement joins TRBV7-9 to TRBJ1-6, with D possibly matching TRBD1 (5 bases). This CDR3 has 14 amino acids. Germline V lookup: CDR1 SEHNR, CDR2 FQNEAQ (reference sequence). Trimming pared 7 bases from V and 4 bases from J, leaving 11 bases between. CDR3 sequence (DNA): TGTGCCAGCACTCTGGGGCAGTATAATTCACCCCTCCACTTT. Encoded protein: CASTLGQYNSPLHF.

The genes are TRBV28 and TRBJ2-2; D is possibly TRBD1 (5 bases). This CDR3 spans 15 amino acids. In germline, CDR1 is MDHEN, CDR2 SYDVKM. The V end lost 5 bases, the J end lost 2 bases, and 12 bases lay between the germline ends. The CDR3 here is CASSSRQGNTGELFF. DNA of the CDR3: TGTGCCAGCAGTAGTAGGCAGGGAAACACCGGGGAGCTGTTTTTT.

The V call is TRBV4-1, the J call TRBJ2-7; D not resolved. CDR1 and CDR2 from the germline V gene are MGHRA and YSYEKL. V lost 0 bases and J 5 bases, leaving 5 bases between the germline ends. CDR3 length: 12 residues. The CDR3 bases are TGCGCCAGCAGCCAAGAGGCTGACGAGCAGTACTTC. It yields the protein CASSQEADEQYF.

The chain combines TRBV28 with TRBJ1-2; no reliable D call. CDR1 and CDR2 (germline): MDHEN, SYDVKM. The CDR3 length is 15 residues. The V end was cut by 3 bases, the J end by 4 bases, with 15 bases between. For the CDR3, the DNA is TGTGCCAGCAGTTTCTTAGCGAAGGACCTCTATGGCTACACCTTC. Its translation is CASSFLAKDLYGYTF.

The V gene is TRBV4-1, the J gene TRBJ2-1; 12 bases are a match to TRBD2. The ends lost 7 bases at V and 9 bases at J; junction bases unmatched: 16. The germline gives CDR1 MGHRA, CDR2 YSYEKL. The CDR3 loop spans 17 amino acids. For the CDR3, the DNA is TGCGCCAGCATGCCCGACCCGCTAGCGGGAGGGCCGGGTGAGCAGTTCTTC. Its protein product is CASMPDPLAGGPGEQFF.

V gene TRBV10-3 combines with J gene TRBJ2-7; a possible D gene is TRBD2 (5 bases). The CDR3 runs to 16 residues. Trimming removed 0 bases from V and 0 bases from J, with 12 bases in between. Per the germline V gene, CDR1 is ENHRY and CDR2 is SYGVKD. The CDR3 region has the DNA TGTGCCATCAGTGAGTCGAGCGGCAGGTACTCCTACGAGCAGTACTTC. Its protein is CAISESSGRYSYEQYF.

This clone was counted once. The chain recombines TRBV2 with TRBJ1-5; 11 bases map to TRBD1. V trimming: 6 bases; J trimming: 7 bases; junction bases outside the gene matches: 5. The V gene's germline CDR1 is SNHLY and CDR2 FYNNEI. CDR3 length: 14 amino acids. The CDR3 DNA is TGTGCCAGCAGGCCGGGGACAGGGGGGCAGCCCCAGCATTTT. As protein: CASRPGTGGQPQHF.

The CDR3 sequence is CASSLRYTNYGYTF. CDR3 nucleotide sequence: TGTGCCAGCAGTTTACGATACACTAACTATGGCTACACCTTC. The V gene is TRBV28, the J gene TRBJ1-2; D is uncertain. The ends were cut back, 2 bases at V and 0 bases at J, with 7 bases in the middle. Germline-derived CDR1 and CDR2 are MDHEN and SYDVKM. The CDR3 is 14 residues long.

The V gene is TRBV10-3, the J gene TRBJ2-7, with 7 bases matching TRBD1. CDR3 length equals 14 residues. Germline lookup yields CDR1 ENHRY and CDR2 SYGVKD. Unmatched junction bases numbered 7, after V lost 3 bases and J lost 5 bases. The CDR3 sequence: CAISDGQAGDEQYF. Here the CDR3 DNA reads TGTGCCATCAGTGACGGACAGGCCGGGGACGAGCAGTACTTC.

J is TRBJ2-3 and V is TRBV27; tentatively, D is TRBD2 (6 bases). CDR3 length: 15 amino acids. The ends were cut back, 3 bases at V and 3 bases at J, with 13 bases in the middle. Germline-derived CDR1 and CDR2 are MNHEY and SMNVEV (reference sequence). Here the CDR3 reads CASSLEGFGTDTQYF. CDR3 sequence (DNA): TGTGCCAGCAGTTTGGAGGGTTTCGGGACAGATACGCAGTATTTT.

The J gene is TRBJ2-7, the V gene TRBV11-2; D may be TRBD1 (5 bases). Germline V gene lookup returns CDR1 SGHAT and CDR2 FQNNGV. V was pared by 1 base and J by 2 bases, with 9 bases between. The CDR3 consists of 14 residues. The CDR3 region has the DNA TGTGCCAGCAGCTTAGTCAGGGCCCCCTACGAGCAGTACTTC. It encodes CASSLVRAPYEQYF. Looking up the rest from reference TRBV11-2 and TRBJ2-7 gives the full variable domain: EAGVAQSPRYKIIEKRQSVAFWCNPISGHATLYWYQQILGQGPKLLIQFQNNGVVDDSQLPKDRFSAERLKGVDSTLKIQPAKLEDSAVYLCASSLVRAPYEQYFGPGTRLTVT.

J is TRBJ2-1 and V is TRBV2; a possible D gene is TRBD1 (5 bases). The germline V gene has CDR1 SNHLY and CDR2 FYNNEI. The CDR3 is 14 amino acids. Trimming shortened V by 2 bases and J by 12 bases, and 17 bases separated the two germline ends. The CDR3 bases are TGTGCCAGCAGTGAACGACCGGCAGGGATTGGGCAGTTCTTC. Its protein is CASSERPAGIGQFF.

This clone was seen a single time. The rearrangement links TRBV19 to TRBJ1-2; D remains ambiguous. Germline V gives CDR1 LNHDA, CDR2 SQIVND (reference sequence). The CDR3 totals 11 residues. Trimming shortened V by 5 bases and J by 4 bases, and 5 bases separated the two germline ends. The CDR3 reads CASSWSYGYTF. Here the CDR3 DNA reads TGTGCCAGTAGTTGGAGCTATGGCTACACCTTC.

For this clone: Within the sample, other DNA sequences also encode this same CDR3. V usage is TRBV12-3 or TRBV12-4 and J usage is TRBJ2-4; possible D gene TRBD2, 5 bases. This CDR3 contains 13 residues. V was trimmed by 1 base and J by 6 bases, leaving 7 bases between them. DNA of the CDR3: TGTGCCAGCAGTTTAGACCGGGGAAACATTCAGTACTTC. As protein: CASSLDRGNIQYF.

The V and J genes are TRBV5-1 and TRBJ2-3, with D possibly TRBD2 on 6 matching bases. CDR1 is SGHRS and CDR2 is YFSETQ in the germline V gene. V was trimmed by 4 bases and J by 2 bases, leaving 14 bases between them. CDR3 length equals 15 residues. The DNA for the CDR3 is TGCGCCAGCAGCGGGGGACTTCTGAACACAGATACGCAGTATTTT. Translating gives CASSGGLLNTDTQYF.

This clone was counted once. The J gene is TRBJ2-7, the V gene TRBV7-2, with TRBD2 identical over 11 bases. With V trimmed by 3 bases and J by 7 bases, 8 bases remained unmatched. There are 15 residues in the CDR3. In germline, CDR1 is SGHTA, CDR2 FQGNSA. CDR3 nucleotide sequence: TGTGCCAGCAGCTTGTTTAGCGGGAGGGCCTCGGAGCAGTACTTC. It codes for CASSLFSGRASEQYF. Combining the CDR3 with reference TRBV7-2 and TRBJ2-7 gives the whole variable domain GAGVSQSPSNKVTEKGKDVELRCDPISGHTALYWYRQSLGQGLEFLIYFQGNSAPDKSGLPSDRFSAERTGGSVSTLTIQRTQQEDSAVYLCASSLFSGRASEQYFGPGTRLTVT.

The chain couples TRBV9 to TRBJ2-7, with 8 bases identical to TRBD1. The V gene end was trimmed by 3 bases and the J gene end by 0 bases; junction bases not matched to a gene: 5. CDR3 length equals 15 residues. CDR1 is SGDLS, CDR2 YYNGEE, per germline. The CDR3 nucleotides are TGTGCCAGCAGCGCCGGACAGGGAATCTCCTACGAGCAGTACTTC. Translation: CASSAGQGISYEQYF.

The J gene is TRBJ2-7, the V gene TRBV29-1; D perhaps matches TRBD1 (6 bases). The CDR3 has 13 residues. The V gene's germline CDR1 is SQVTM and CDR2 ANQGSEA. Trimming left V 5 bases short and J 0 bases short, with 11 bases between. The CDR3: CSVTGSSSYEQYF. In DNA form, the CDR3 reads TGCAGCGTTACAGGGTCGAGCTCCTACGAGCAGTACTTC.

The chain has TRBV6-5 and TRBJ2-2; TRBD2 agrees at 11 bases. The CDR3 runs 16 residues. The germline gives CDR1 MNHEY, CDR2 SVGAGI. The V and J ends lost 2 bases and 7 bases, in that order; junction bases with no gene match: 6. CDR3 sequence (DNA): TGTGCCAGCAGTTACACTAGCGGGAGTTTAATCGGGGAGCTGTTTTTT. Protein sequence: CASSYTSGSLIGELFF.

This sequence joins TRBV6-5 and TRBJ2-3; perhaps TRBD2 as D (5 bases). In germline, CDR1 is MNHEY, CDR2 SVGAGI. V was pared by 0 bases and J by 3 bases, with 7 bases between. This CDR3 has 14 amino acids. CDR3 DNA sequence: TGTGCCAGCAGTTACTCCCCGGGGACAGATACGCAGTATTTT. It translates to CASSYSPGTDTQYF.